Detailed here is one T cell receptor (beta chain). These data come from a study of Ad26.COV2.S vaccination and SARS-CoV-2 variants. Study summary: Ad26.COV2.S shots went into the muscle once or twice, 56 days apart.

The CDR3 has 17 residues. The V and J ends lost 5 bases and 6 bases, in that order; junction bases with no gene match: 10. Germline V lookup: CDR1 SGHTA, CDR2 FQGNSA. Some clones are missing from TCRdb's copy, which holds only in-frame ones; the method was immunoSEQ multiplex PCR. The profile shows a few hundred thousand clones, 87% of them singletons. Treatment given: some 20 received Ad26.COV2.S at low or high dose, single or two shots; 5 received placebo; per-sample allocation not given. All samples were drawn on day 63, counting from the first vaccine or placebo injection. Wuhan-strain SARS-CoV-2 spike was expressed by the Ad26 vector that made up the vaccine.

The sequences come from peripheral blood, collected in a trial of Ad26.COV2.S vaccine versus placebo. V gene TRBV7-2 combines with J gene TRBJ2-3; 14 bases match TRBD2. This receptor was taken from a person aged 18-65 years who received the Ad26.COV2.S COVID-19 vaccine or a placebo. Here the CDR3 DNA reads TGTGCCAGCAGCCAAGATGGACTAGCGGGGGGCCGGGATACGCAGTATTTT. Protein sequence: CASSQDGLAGGRDTQYF.